The 13 T cell receptor beta chains presented below share a single source sample, sequenced in a study of glioma-infiltrating T cells. The iRepertoire nested amplicon-rescue multiplex PCR amplified TCR alpha and beta CDR3s from RNA. One entry per CDR3 protein results from TCRdb running MiXCR on the multiplex PCR reads. The table records 150,000 to 200,000 distinct CDR3 sequences, 32% of them present only once. Sample: glioma tissue, nonneoplastic brain tissue, or PBMCs (not recorded which). The source is a human donor with low-grade glioma or glioblastoma, undergoing nonglioma brain surgery, or in good health (not recorded which).

This clonotype was found many times. CDR3 in amino acids: CSARMGQGYGYTF. The DNA of the CDR3 is TGCAGTGCTAGAATGGGACAGGGCTATGGCTACACCTTC. The J gene is TRBJ1-2, the V gene TRBV20-1, with 9 bases that match TRBD1. The trim removed 2 bases at V and 4 bases at J, leaving 2 bases unmatched. Germline CDR1 reads DFQATT; CDR2 reads SNEGSKA (reference sequence). This CDR3 has 13 amino acids.

This clonotype was seen many times. The rearrangement links TRBV12-3 or TRBV12-4 to TRBJ1-1; no firm D call. V was shortened by 3 bases and J by 4 bases, with 6 bases between the two germline ends. The CDR3 contains 12 residues. CDR3 nucleotides: TGTGCCAGCAGTTTTGCGGGCACTGAAGCTTTCTTT. This sequence encodes CASSFAGTEAFF.

Of note for this clonotype: This may be a read error, as it is one base from a much larger clone. The genes are TRBV6-1 and TRBJ2-7; D is ambiguous. The V end was cut by 6 bases, the J end by 4 bases, with 13 bases between. Germline CDR1 reads MNHNS; CDR2 reads SASEGT. This CDR3 has 13 amino acids. In DNA, the CDR3 is TGTGCCAGCAGCCGACCGGTGGGGTACGAGCAGTACTTC. Translation gives CASSRPVGYEQYF.

V usage is TRBV4-1 and J usage is TRBJ2-1; D is perhaps TRBD2 (6 bases). Trimming removed 6 bases from V and 0 bases from J, with 12 bases in between. The CDR3 extends over 15 amino acids. Germline CDR1 and CDR2: MGHRA and YSYEKL. Here the CDR3 reads CASSKDYLSYNEQFF. The CDR3 DNA follows: TGCGCCAGCAGTAAGGACTACCTCTCCTACAATGAGCAGTTCTTC.

Of note for this clonotype: A much larger clone lies one base from this, so it may be a read error. This chain joins TRBV3-1 and TRBJ2-7, with 11 bases lining up with TRBD2. The CDR3 is made up of 15 amino acids. Germline V gene lookup returns CDR1 LGHDT and CDR2 YNNKEL (reference sequence). CDR3 region: CASSVGLAGGYVQYF. The CDR3 DNA follows: TGTGCCAGCAGCGTAGGGCTAGCGGGAGGATACGTGCAGTACTTC.

This clonotype was counted at least ten times. The gene calls are TRBV28 and TRBJ2-7; 9 bases are shared with TRBD2. Unmatched junction bases numbered 11, after V lost 4 bases and J lost 7 bases. CDR1 and CDR2 from the germline V gene are MDHEN and SYDVKM. The CDR3 contains 15 residues. The CDR3 DNA reads TGTGCCAGCAGTTCCCCTGCGGGAGGGCCAGAAGAGCAGTACTTC. It is translated as CASSSPAGGPEEQYF.

The rearrangement links TRBV20-1 to TRBJ2-3; 8 nucleotides agree with TRBD2. After removal of 3 bases from V and 5 bases from J, the junction contained 4 bases not matched to a gene. Germline assignment: CDR1 DFQATT and CDR2 SNEGSKA (reference sequence). This CDR3 has 13 residues. This chain's CDR3 is CSASRLAIDTQYF. The CDR3, as DNA: TGCAGTGCTAGCAGACTAGCGATAGATACGCAGTATTTT.

Only one count was recorded for this clonotype. A much larger clone lies a single base off, so this may be a read error. The gene calls are TRBV5-5 and TRBJ1-2, with D uncertain. The germline CDR1 and CDR2 sequences are SGHKS and YYEKEE (reference sequence). The CDR3 loop spans 12 amino acids. CDR3 sequence reads: CASSQILGGYTF. For the CDR3, the DNA is TGCGCCAGCAGCCAAATTCTGGGAGGCTACACCTTC.

In this sample, this clonotype turned up many times. The V call is TRBV7-2, the J call TRBJ1-5; maybe TRBD1 (6 bases). Trimming took off 4 bases at V and 5 bases at J, with 9 bases between the two ends. Germline V gene sequence: CDR1 SGHTA, CDR2 FQGNSA. The CDR3 is 13 residues long. The DNA of the CDR3 is TGTGCCAGCAGCTGGGACACTTATCAGCCCCAGCATTTT. Translating gives CASSWDTYQPQHF.

Concerning this clonotype itself: The junction and the germline gene differ at one end; a read error may be behind it. The chain links TRBV7-2 to TRBJ2-7; D is ambiguous. The germline V gene encodes CDR1 SGHTA and CDR2 FQGNSA. The CDR3 spans 14 residues. This CDR3 reads CASSQDGGSAEQYF. CDR3 DNA: TGCGCCAGCAGCCAAGACGGTGGCTCCGCCGAGCAGTACTTC.

As to this clonotype: This sequence may be a read error, since a much larger clone differs from it by one base. The genes are TRBV7-2 and TRBJ2-7, with 10 bases identical to TRBD2. This CDR3 has 15 residues. Germline CDR1 and CDR2: SGHTA and FQGNSA. V gave up 7 bases and J gave up 2 bases; unmatched junction bases: 8. The CDR3 protein is CASTQSGRDAYEQYF. The CDR3 DNA reads as TGTGCCAGCACCCAAAGCGGGAGGGATGCCTACGAGCAGTACTTC.

This clonotype was picked up many times. The chain recombines TRBV7-9 with TRBJ2-7; 9 nucleotides line up with TRBD1. V gave up 4 bases and J gave up 4 bases; unmatched junction bases: 5. This CDR3 spans 14 amino acids. Per the germline V gene, CDR1 is SEHNR and CDR2 is FQNEAQ (reference sequence). This CDR3 is CASSSWTGVYEQYF. CDR3 sequence (DNA): TGTGCCAGCAGCTCGTGGACAGGGGTTTACGAGCAGTACTTC.

The chain joins TRBV4-1 to TRBJ2-5; 7 bases line up with TRBD2. V lost 4 bases, J lost 1 base, and 6 bases stayed unmatched. This CDR3 is 15 amino acids long. Looked up from germline, CDR1 is MGHRA and CDR2 is YSYEKL. CDR3 sequence: CASSPSGVTQETQYF. CDR3 nucleotides: TGCGCCAGCAGCCCTAGCGGAGTCACCCAAGAGACCCAGTACTTC.